The 12 T cell receptor beta chains listed next were all sequenced from one sample in a study of blood T cells in healthy people across ages. The use of a sample-barcoded 5' primer and a J-beta primer mix characterized a second PCR of about 7 to 12 cycles. MiXCR, run by TCRdb on the 5' RACE reads, gives a single entry per CDR3 protein. The profile shows about a million distinct CDR3 sequences, 35% to 40% of them singletons. The sequenced material came from blood. The origin of the receptors is a man younger than 35 in good health.

This clonotype was seen a handful of times. The V call is TRBV7-9, the J call TRBJ2-2; 8 nucleotides align to TRBD1. Germline V gives CDR1 SEHNR, CDR2 FQNEAQ (reference sequence). This CDR3 has 16 amino acids. V was clipped by 1 base and J by 1 base; unmatched bases: 2. CDR3 loop: CASSLDDRGNTGELFF. The CDR3 coding sequence is TGTGCCAGCAGCTTAGACGACAGGGGGAACACCGGGGAGCTGTTTTTT. Filled out from reference TRBV7-9 and TRBJ2-2, the complete variable domain reads DTGVSQNPRHKITKRGQNVTFRCDPISEHNRLYWYRQTLGQGPEFLTYFQNEAQLEKSRLLSDRFSAERPKGSFSTLEIQRTEQGDSAMYLCASSLDDRGNTGELFFGEGSRLTVL.

The V call is TRBV5-1, the J call TRBJ2-1; 7 nucleotides align to TRBD2. The DNA end is more similar to TRBJ2-7, so the J call may be wrong. Germline lookup yields CDR1 SGHRS and CDR2 YFSETQ. The CDR3 runs 15 residues. The chain's CDR3 is CASSLELADYNEQYF. CDR3 sequence (DNA): TGCGCCAGCAGCTTGGAGCTAGCGGATTACAATGAGCAGTACTTC.

The chain combines TRBV2 with TRBJ1-1; D perhaps matches TRBD1 (5 bases). V lost 3 bases and J lost 5, with 19 bases in between. CDR1 is SNHLY, CDR2 FYNNEI, per germline. CDR3 size: 16 residues. The CDR3 protein is CASSDGAVTLITEAFF. In nucleotides, the CDR3 is TGTGCCAGCAGTGATGGGGCAGTCACCCTGATTACTGAAGCTTTCTTT.

This clonotype has a handful of counts. The chain links TRBV12-3 or TRBV12-4 to TRBJ1-2; D not certain. This CDR3 comprises 14 residues. Trimming stripped 1 base from V and 5 bases from J, with 11 bases between. The CDR3 spells CASSLDAPGYGYTF. As DNA, the CDR3 is TGTGCCAGCAGTTTAGACGCCCCCGGGTATGGCTACACCTTC.

V is TRBV5-1 and J is TRBJ1-2; no clear D gene. The CDR3 is 14 amino acids. Germline loops: CDR1 SGHRS, CDR2 YFSETQ. V lost 4 bases, J lost 6 bases, and 16 bases lay in between. CDR3 sequence: CASSQPRALDGYTF. As DNA, the CDR3 is TGCGCCAGCAGCCAGCCAAGGGCTTTAGATGGCTACACCTTC. Looking up the rest from reference TRBV5-1 and TRBJ1-2 gives the full variable domain: KAGVTQTPRYLIKTRGQQVTLSCSPISGHRSVSWYQQTPGQGLQFLFEYFSETQRNKGNFPGRFSGRQFSNSRSEMNVSTLELGDSALYLCASSQPRALDGYTFGSGTRLTVV.

The rearrangement uses TRBV5-1 and TRBJ1-5, with a possible D match to TRBD1 (6 bases). The CDR3 covers 15 residues. CDR1 is SGHRS and CDR2 is YFSETQ in the germline V gene. V dropped 0 bases and J dropped 4 bases, with 11 bases sitting between them. CDR3 sequence reads: CASSLGGAENQPQHF. Here the CDR3 DNA reads TGCGCCAGCAGCTTGGGGGGGGCTGAGAATCAGCCCCAGCATTTT.

This clonotype appeared a few times. The rearrangement joins TRBV28 to TRBJ2-1; 8 bases fit TRBD1. Germline CDR1 is MDHEN and CDR2 is SYDVKM. CDR3 size: 12 residues. V was clipped by 6 bases and J by 7 bases; unmatched bases: 2. The CDR3 sequence: CASRYRGNEQFF. DNA for the CDR3: TGTGCCAGCAGATACAGGGGGAATGAGCAGTTCTTC.

The chain links TRBV28 to TRBJ2-7; TRBD1 or TRBD2 may be the D gene (5 bases each). Trimming cost V 4 bases and J 0 bases, with 19 bases left between them. This CDR3 spans 17 amino acids. Germline assignment: CDR1 MDHEN and CDR2 SYDVKM. In DNA form, the CDR3 reads TGTGCCAGCAGTTCCCGCCGGGGACGCATCAGCTCCTACGAGCAGTACTTC. Translation: CASSSRRGRISSYEQYF.

The rearrangement joins TRBV7-8 to TRBJ1-1; D not resolved. The germline V gene encodes CDR1 SGHVS and CDR2 FQNEAQ. The germline V and J ends were trimmed by 3 bases and 8 bases, with 10 bases remaining between them. CDR3 size: 12 residues. The chain's CDR3 is CASSFGREEAFF. The CDR3 DNA sequence: TGTGCCAGCAGCTTTGGGCGGGAGGAAGCTTTCTTT.

This clonotype was seen a handful of times. The J gene is TRBJ2-5, the V gene TRBV2; no firm D call. This CDR3 spans 14 amino acids. CDR1 is SNHLY, CDR2 FYNNEI, per germline. The V gene lost 2 bases and the J gene lost 4 bases, with 11 bases spanning the gap. The CDR3 region is CASSEITVAETQYF. The CDR3 DNA is TGTGCCAGCAGTGAAATTACAGTAGCAGAGACCCAGTACTTC.

The chain recombines TRBV20-1 with TRBJ1-1; D gene uncertain. The germline CDR1 and CDR2 sequences are DFQATT and SNEGSKA (reference sequence). Trimming left V 3 bases short and J 7 bases short, with 9 bases between. This CDR3 has 11 residues. CDR3 in DNA: TGCAGTGCTAGGGTCAAATGTGAAGCTTTCTTT. It is translated as CSARVKCEAFF.

This rearrangement joins TRBV6-6 to TRBJ1-2; the D is unclear. Germline CDR1 reads MNHNY; CDR2 reads SVGAGI (reference sequence). V dropped 0 bases and J dropped 4 bases, with 6 bases sitting between them. The CDR3 totals 13 residues. The CDR3 DNA is TGTGCCAGCAGTTACTCGGACCTCTATGGCTACACCTTC. This sequence encodes CASSYSDLYGYTF.